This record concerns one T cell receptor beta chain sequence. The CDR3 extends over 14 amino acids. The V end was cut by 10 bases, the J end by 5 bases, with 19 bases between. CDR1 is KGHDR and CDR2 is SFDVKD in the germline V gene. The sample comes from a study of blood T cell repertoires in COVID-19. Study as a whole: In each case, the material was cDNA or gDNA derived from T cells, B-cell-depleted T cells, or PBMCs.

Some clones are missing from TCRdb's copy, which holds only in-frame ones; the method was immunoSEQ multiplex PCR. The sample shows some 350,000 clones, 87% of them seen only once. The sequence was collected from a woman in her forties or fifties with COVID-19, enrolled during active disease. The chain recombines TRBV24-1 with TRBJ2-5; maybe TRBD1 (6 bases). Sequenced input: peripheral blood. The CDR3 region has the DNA TGTGCCACGGGGGCCCGGGAAAGTGGGGAGACCCAGTACTTC. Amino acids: CATGARESGETQYF.